This T cell receptor (beta chain) was captured by sequencing in a study of Ad26.COV2.S vaccination and SARS-CoV-2 variants. The repertoire was sequenced with immunoSEQ multiplex PCR; TCRdb's copy has only in-frame clones and lacks some. The data hold 350,000 to 450,000 clones, with roughly 80% observed a single time. The CDR3 covers 15 residues. Germline CDR1 reads MGHRA; CDR2 reads YSYEKL. The V gene lost 1 base and the J gene lost 9 bases, with 15 bases spanning the gap. As for treatment: over 15 received Ad26.COV2.S at low or high dose, single or two shots; 5 received placebo; per-sample allocation not given. The samples were gathered on day 63 after the first injection of vaccine or placebo. This clone was detected a few times.

The clonotype was recovered from a person aged 18 to 59 who received the Ad26.COV2.S COVID-19 vaccine or a placebo. The chain links TRBV4-1 to TRBJ2-2, with D perhaps matching TRBD1 (5 bases). Sequencing used peripheral blood, obtained in a trial of Ad26.COV2.S vaccine versus placebo. The CDR3 region has the DNA TGCGCCAGCAGCCAAGGGGCCCGACAGACCAGGGAGCTGTTTTTT. Protein: CASSQGARQTRELFF.